This T cell receptor beta chain appears in the sequencing data of a study of blood T cell repertoires in COVID-19. The CDR3 totals 13 residues. CDR1 is MDHEN, CDR2 SYDVKM, per germline. Trimming cost V 1 base and J 9 bases, with 10 bases left between them. Produced via immunoSEQ multiplex PCR; TCRdb's table is partial and in-frame only. Of about 110,000 clones in the sample, around 83% were seen once. The sample was peripheral blood. J is TRBJ1-3 and V is TRBV28; D unclear. The TCR was taken from a woman between 65 and 79 years old with acute or convalescent COVID-19. The CDR3 nucleotides are TGTGCCAGCAGTTTATCTTCGCGTACCACCATATATTTT. Protein: CASSLSSRTTIYF. Supplemented by reference TRBV28 and TRBJ1-3, the full variable domain reads DVKVTQSSRYLVKRTGEKVFLECVQDMDHENMFWYRQDPGLGLRLIYFSYDVKMKEKGDIPEGYSVSREKKERFSLILESASTNQTSMYLCASSLSSRTTIYFGEGSWLTVV.